What follows are 6 T cell receptor beta chains derived from one specimen sequenced in a study of blood T cell repertoires in COVID-19. The table came from immunoSEQ multiplex PCR; TCRdb's copy has only in-frame clones and leaves some out. The sample holds fewer than 300,000 clones, more than 75% seen once. Sequenced sample: PBMCs or T cells enriched from blood (not recorded which). These receptors were collected from a woman aged 40 to 50 with acute COVID-19.

This clone was counted between two and nine times. This sequence joins TRBV7-8 and TRBJ2-7; D possibly corresponds to TRBD1 (6 bases). The CDR3 is 14 amino acids. The V gene lost 4 bases and the J gene lost 0 bases, with 10 bases spanning the gap. Germline V CDR1 and CDR2: SGHVS, FQNEAQ. The CDR3 DNA reads as TGTGCCAGCAGCTCGGACAGCCTCTCCTACGAGCAGTACTTC. Protein: CASSSDSLSYEQYF.

In its sample, this clone was seen once. CDR3: CATSDFLVSNEQFF. The CDR3 nucleotides read TGTGCCACCAGTGATTTTCTCGTGTCCAATGAGCAGTTCTTC. The V and J genes are TRBV24-1 and TRBJ2-1, with D unresolved. The length of the CDR3 is 14 residues. Germline CDR1 KGHDR, CDR2 SFDVKD. Trimming removed 1 base from V and 6 bases from J, with 9 bases in between.

This sequence joins TRBV28 and TRBJ2-5, with 7 bases fitting TRBD2. Germline V CDR1 and CDR2: MDHEN, SYDVKM. The CDR3 consists of 18 residues. The V gene end was trimmed by 3 bases and the J gene end by 1 base; junction bases not matched to a gene: 14. CDR3 protein: CASSFVTWGGTSQETQYF. The CDR3 DNA is TGTGCCAGCAGTTTTGTGACTTGGGGGGGTACTTCCCAAGAGACCCAGTACTTC.

This clone turned up a few times. The chain links TRBV12-3 or TRBV12-4 to TRBJ1-5; D possibly corresponds to TRBD1 (5 bases). Trimming cost V 6 bases and J 3 bases, with 9 bases left between them. CDR3 length: 13 residues. CDR3 sequence: CASSPGFNQPQHF. The CDR3 DNA follows: TGTGCCAGCAGCCCAGGGTTCAATCAGCCCCAGCATTTT.

J is TRBJ1-5 and V is TRBV25-1; D not resolved. This CDR3 has 14 amino acids. The V gene's germline CDR1 is MGHDK and CDR2 SYGVNS. Trimming left V 2 bases short and J 4 bases short, with 9 bases between. As DNA, the CDR3 is TGTGCCAGCAGTGAAGCCGTTAGAAATCAGCCCCAGCATTTT. Protein sequence: CASSEAVRNQPQHF.

The chain joins TRBV9 to TRBJ1-2, with 7 positions matching TRBD1. After removal of 0 bases from V and 2 bases from J, the junction contained 4 bases not matched to a gene. CDR1 is SGDLS and CDR2 is YYNGEE in the germline V gene. The CDR3 sequence is 15 residues long. The CDR3 spells CASSVALQGNYGYTF. The CDR3 DNA reads as TGTGCCAGCAGCGTAGCTTTACAGGGGAACTATGGCTACACCTTC.